These T cell receptor beta chains were read from a single sample in a study of shared clonotypes between healthy human individuals. Clones were read by immunoSEQ multiplex PCR, and TCRdb kept only the in-frame ones, dropping some. The data hold roughly 2.2 million clones, with around 93% observed a single time. The sample was naive CD4+ T cells from PBMCs. These receptors came from a man between 18 and 29 years old in good health. Some clones in this sample may be carry-over from other donors' samples. Both conserved end residues are part of each CDR3. D genes are given only for firm matches. Expanded clones get a size class; other rows say once, few or many, or leave the size out.

TGTGCCAGCAGAGAGACATTACAGGGAAACTATGGCTACACCTTC,CASRETLQGNYGYTF,15,.,TRBV6-1,.,TRBJ1-2
TGTGCCAGTAGTAGCCCAAGGCGAAGCTCTGGGGCCAACGTCCTGACTTTC,CASSSPRRSSGANVLTF,17,.,TRBV19,.,TRBJ2-6
TGTGCCAGCAGTTTTGGATCAGGGGCGAATCAGCCCCAGCATTTT,CASSFGSGANQPQHF,15,.,TRBV27,.,TRBJ1-5
TGTGCCAGCAGTTACCCAATGGGATTCCCTAACTATGGCTACACCTTC,CASSYPMGFPNYGYTF,16,.,TRBV6-6,.,TRBJ1-2
TGCGCCAGCAGCAAGGGACAGGGTTCCTACGAGCAGTACTTC,CASSKGQGSYEQYF,14,TRBD1,TRBV5-1,.,TRBJ2-7
TGTGCCGGCCGGGACAGGGGATTACGGGGCTCCTACGAGCAGTACTTC,CAGRDRGLRGSYEQYF,16,TRBD1,TRBV30,.,TRBJ2-7
TGTGCCAGCAGCTCCCGGACAGGCTCCTACGAGCAGTACTTC,CASSSRTGSYEQYF,14,TRBD1,TRBV7-2,.,TRBJ2-7
TGTGCCAGCACCTCCGGCAGCAATCAGCCCCAGCATTTT,CASTSGSNQPQHF,13,.,TRBV5-6,.,TRBJ1-5
TGTGCCAGCACCGTAACTAGCGGGAGCTTGACAGATACGCAGTATTTT,CASTVTSGSLTDTQYF,16,TRBD2,TRBV9,.,TRBJ2-3
TGTGCCAGTAGTCCGCGACGGGTGAGCTCCTACGAGCAGTACTTC,CASSPRRVSSYEQYF,15,.,TRBV19,.,TRBJ2-7
TGTGCCGCCAGTGAGGATGGCTACACCTTC,CAASEDGYTF,10,.,TRBV28,.,TRBJ1-2
TGCGCCAGCAGCCCGGGGCTAAACACCGGGGAGCTGTTTTTT,CASSPGLNTGELFF,14,.,TRBV5-1,once,TRBJ2-2
TGCGCCAGCAGCCCCGCCGGGACAGGGGACACCGGGGAGCTGTTTTTT,CASSPAGTGDTGELFF,16,TRBD1,TRBV5-1,.,TRBJ2-2
TGCGCCAGCAGCAGGGGAATTAGCGGGAGGGTAGTAGATGAGCAGTTCTTC,CASSRGISGRVVDEQFF,17,TRBD2,TRBV5-1,.,TRBJ2-1
TGCGCCAGCAGCCCAGGAAATAGCGGGAGTCTGGATGAGCAGTTCTTC,CASSPGNSGSLDEQFF,16,TRBD2,TRBV5-1,.,TRBJ2-1
TGTGCCAGCAGCCGGGAAACCGGGGAGCTGTTTTTT,CASSRETGELFF,12,.,TRBV9,.,TRBJ2-2
TGCGCCAGCAGCTTGCGGGAAAGCTCCTACAATGAGCAGTTCTTC,CASSLRESSYNEQFF,15,.,TRBV5-1,.,TRBJ2-1
TGTGCCATCGGTAGGGATGTACAGCCCCAGCATTTT,CAIGRDVQPQHF,12,.,TRBV10-3,few,TRBJ1-5
TGTGCCAGCAGACCGGGGTATGAGCGGGAGGATGCCCACGAGCAGTACTTC,CASRPGYEREDAHEQYF,17,TRBD2,TRBV7-6,.,TRBJ2-7
TGTGCCAGCAGCGGCGGACAGGGAAATCAGCCCCAGCATTTT,CASSGGQGNQPQHF,14,TRBD1,TRBV9,.,TRBJ1-5
TGTGCCAGCAGCCTTATCAGGGGGCGCACTGAAGCTTTCTTT,CASSLIRGRTEAFF,14,TRBD1,TRBV5-6,few,TRBJ1-1
TGTGCCAGCCGACCATCAGGACTAGCGGGAACGGAGACCCAGTACTTC,CASRPSGLAGTETQYF,16,TRBD2,TRBV28,.,TRBJ2-5
TGTGCCAGCAGTTCAGCGGGCACCAACACCGGGGAGCTGTTTTTT,CASSSAGTNTGELFF,15,.,TRBV6-5,.,TRBJ2-2
TGCGCCAGCAGCTCGGACCCTAATCAGCCCCAGCATTTT,CASSSDPNQPQHF,13,.,TRBV5-1,few,TRBJ1-5